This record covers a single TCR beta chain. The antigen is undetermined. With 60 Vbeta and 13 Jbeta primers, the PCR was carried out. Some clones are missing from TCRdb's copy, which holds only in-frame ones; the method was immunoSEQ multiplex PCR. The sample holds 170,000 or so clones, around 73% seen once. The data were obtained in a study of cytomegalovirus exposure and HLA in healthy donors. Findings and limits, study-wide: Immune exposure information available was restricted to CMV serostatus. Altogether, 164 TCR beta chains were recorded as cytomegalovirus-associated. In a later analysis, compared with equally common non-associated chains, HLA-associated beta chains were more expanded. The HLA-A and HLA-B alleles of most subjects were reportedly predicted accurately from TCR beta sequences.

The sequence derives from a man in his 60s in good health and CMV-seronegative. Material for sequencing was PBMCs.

CDR3 sequence (DNA): TGTGCCAGCAGCTGGAGCGGGACAGGGGACAATGAGCAGTTCTTC. As protein: CASSWSGTGDNEQFF. V and J are TRBV9 and TRBJ2-1; 10 nucleotides line up with TRBD1. V shed 4 bases, J shed 5 bases, and the junction held 6 bases outside the gene matches. The germline CDR1 and CDR2 sequences are SGDLS and YYNGEE. There are 15 residues in the CDR3.